A selection of T cell receptor beta chains follows, all from one sample in a study of blood T cell repertoires in COVID-19. Produced via immunoSEQ multiplex PCR; TCRdb's table is partial and in-frame only. The profile shows over 50,000 clones, about 81% of them singletons. The sequenced sample was peripheral blood. The source of these receptors is a man older than 75 with acute or convalescent COVID-19. CDR3s include the opening cysteine and the closing phenylalanine or tryptophan. The D gene is left open where the match is weak. Not all rows give a size; the values are once, few, many and, for expanded clones, a class.

J,D,size,V,CDR3,DNA
TRBJ1-3,NA,few,TRBV12-3/TRBV12-4,CASSFEGNTIYF,TGTGCCAGCAGTTTCGAGGGAAACACCATATATTTT
TRBJ1-4,NA,NA,TRBV19,CASSSPGRGSLKLFF,TGTGCCAGTAGTAGCCCCGGAAGGGGTTCCCTCAAACTGTTTTTT
TRBJ1-5,TRBD1,NA,TRBV6-5,CASSRGGTGNQPQHF,TGTGCCAGCAGCCGGGGAGGGACAGGGAATCAGCCCCAGCATTTT
TRBJ1-6,NA,NA,TRBV4-3,CASSQVILQGSSPLHF,TGCGCCAGCAGCCAAGTGATATTACAGGGTTCGTCACCCCTCCACTTT
TRBJ2-5,NA,NA,TRBV6-5,CASSYYGSLGETQYF,TGTGCCAGCAGTTACTACGGGAGCCTAGGGGAGACCCAGTACTTC
TRBJ2-5,TRBD1,NA,TRBV5-1,CASISPPIKGQGVVTQYF,TGCGCCAGCATCTCGCCACCAATCAAAGGACAGGGCGTTGTGACCCAGTACTTC
TRBJ2-3,TRBD1,NA,TRBV5-4,CASRLTGGDTDTQYF,TGTGCCAGCAGATTAACAGGGGGCGACACAGATACGCAGTATTTT
TRBJ1-2,NA,NA,TRBV10-3,CAISADYGYTF,TGTGCCATCAGTGCGGACTATGGCTACACCTTC
TRBJ2-3,NA,once,TRBV4-3,CASSQGSGETDTQYF,TGCGCCAGCAGCCAAGGGTCAGGGGAGACAGATACGCAGTATTTT
TRBJ2-2,TRBD2,NA,TRBV2,CASRAPGLGGELFF,TGTGCCAGCAGGGCTCCGGGACTAGGAGGGGAGCTGTTTTTT
TRBJ2-7,NA,NA,TRBV11-2,CASSLSGEGSYEQYF,TGTGCCAGCAGCTTATCAGGGGAGGGCTCCTACGAGCAGTACTTC
TRBJ1-2,NA,NA,TRBV19,CASRPNGGYGYTF,TGTGCCAGTAGGCCTAATGGCGGATATGGCTACACCTTC
TRBJ2-7,NA,NA,TRBV9,CASSVDHRVVHEQYF,TGTGCCAGCAGCGTAGATCACAGGGTCGTCCACGAGCAGTACTTC
TRBJ1-1,NA,medium-sized,TRBV6-5,CASSYSEVTEAFF,TGTGCCAGCAGTTACTCGGAGGTCACTGAAGCTTTCTTT
TRBJ1-1,NA,NA,TRBV5-1,CASSLGFSPGDTEAFF,TGCGCCAGCAGCTTGGGTTTTAGTCCGGGTGACACTGAAGCTTTCTTT
TRBJ1-2,NA,NA,TRBV4-1,CASSQDGGVKPNYGYTF,TGCGCCAGCAGCCAAGATGGAGGGGTTAAGCCTAACTATGGCTACACCTTC
TRBJ2-1,NA,NA,TRBV6-6,CANSYPLTQEQFF,TGTGCCAACAGTTACCCACTGACTCAGGAGCAGTTCTTC
TRBJ2-1,NA,NA,TRBV5-1,CASSLAQNNEQFF,TGCGCCAGCAGCTTGGCGCAGAACAATGAGCAGTTCTTC
TRBJ2-7,TRBD2,NA,TRBV3-1/TRBV3-2,CASSPGLAETYEQYF,TGTGCCAGCAGCCCCGGACTAGCGGAAACCTACGAGCAGTACTTC
TRBJ1-1,TRBD1,NA,TRBV20-1,CSASNIRGQSTEAFF,TGCAGTGCTAGTAATATCAGGGGGCAGTCCACTGAAGCTTTCTTT
TRBJ2-7,TRBD2,NA,TRBV7-2,CASSLTSGRSYEQYF,TGTGCCAGCAGCTTAACTAGCGGGAGGTCCTACGAGCAGTACTTC
TRBJ2-1,NA,NA,TRBV11-1,CASSLAVHSHNEQFF,TGTGCCAGCAGCTTAGCGGTCCACAGCCACAATGAGCAGTTCTTC
TRBJ2-7,TRBD1,NA,TRBV10-3,CAISKGQGNDEQYF,TGTGCCATCAGCAAGGGACAGGGAAACGACGAGCAGTACTTC
TRBJ1-4,NA,once,TRBV5-3,CARSSGLHPEKLFF,TGTGCCAGAAGCTCGGGACTGCACCCGGAAAAACTGTTTTTT
TRBJ2-2,NA,NA,TRBV21-1,CASSRMVLAGGLGTGELFF,TGTGCCAGCAGCCGTATGGTACTAGCGGGGGGGCTTGGCACCGGGGAGCTGTTTTTT
TRBJ2-1,TRBD2,NA,TRBV24-1,CATRGGANEQFF,TGTGCCACCAGGGGAGGGGCCAATGAGCAGTTCTTC
TRBJ2-2,TRBD2,NA,TRBV6-2/TRBV6-3,CASSRRLADNTGELFF,TGTGCCAGCAGCCGGAGACTAGCCGATAACACCGGGGAGCTGTTTTTT
TRBJ2-6,TRBD1,NA,TRBV27,CASRPGTGASGANVLTF,TGTGCCAGCAGACCCGGGACAGGGGCGTCTGGGGCCAACGTCCTGACTTTC
TRBJ2-1,TRBD2,NA,TRBV13,CASSLASGGASSYNEQFF,TGTGCCAGCAGCTTAGCTAGCGGGGGGGCGAGCTCCTACAATGAGCAGTTCTTC
TRBJ1-2,NA,NA,TRBV5-5,CASSLDSYGYTF,TGTGCCAGCAGCTTGGACAGCTATGGCTACACCTTC
TRBJ1-1,TRBD1,NA,TRBV5-1,CASSPRGQGNTEAFF,TGCGCCAGCAGCCCCCGGGGACAGGGGAACACTGAAGCTTTCTTT
TRBJ1-6,NA,NA,TRBV6-1,CASSVTWGVYNSPLHF,TGTGCCAGCAGTGTCACTTGGGGAGTCTATAATTCACCCCTCCACTTT
TRBJ2-1,TRBD2,NA,TRBV4-2,CASSHPFQGLAGVDEQFF,TGTGCCAGCAGCCATCCCTTCCAGGGACTAGCGGGAGTCGATGAGCAGTTCTTC
TRBJ1-5,NA,NA,TRBV13,CASSRSGLPPSQPQHF,TGTGCCAGCAGCAGGTCGGGACTCCCACCAAGTCAGCCCCAGCATTTT
TRBJ1-3,NA,NA,TRBV5-1,CASSPIDSSGNTIYF,TGCGCCAGCAGCCCCATAGACAGCTCTGGAAACACCATATATTTT
TRBJ1-1,NA,many,TRBV9,CASSRLYRWSDEAFF,TGTGCCAGCAGCCGCCTCTATCGATGGTCCGATGAAGCTTTCTTT
TRBJ2-3,NA,NA,TRBV5-1,CASSSSDTQYF,TGCGCCAGCAGCTCTTCAGATACGCAGTATTTT
TRBJ2-3,TRBD2,NA,TRBV2,CASSRLAGYTDTQYF,TGTGCCAGCAGTCGACTAGCGGGGTACACAGATACGCAGTATTTT
TRBJ2-1,NA,NA,TRBV7-3,CASSPTSFDEQFF,TGTGCCAGCAGCCCGACTAGTTTCGATGAGCAGTTCTTC
TRBJ1-5,NA,few,TRBV3-1/TRBV3-2,CASSQDALQPQHF,TGTGCCAGCAGCCAAGATGCGCTTCAGCCCCAGCATTTT
TRBJ2-1,TRBD1,NA,TRBV24-1,CATSDPQGSSYNEQFF,TGTGCCACCAGTGACCCACAGGGGTCGAGCTACAATGAGCAGTTCTTC
TRBJ2-7,TRBD1,NA,TRBV5-1,CASSSLTGVGDEQYF,TGCGCCAGCAGCTCCTTGACAGGGGTAGGGGACGAGCAGTACTTC
TRBJ2-2,TRBD2,NA,TRBV19,CASSIFGLAVGDTGELFF,TGTGCCAGTAGTATCTTTGGACTAGCGGTCGGTGACACCGGGGAGCTGTTTTTT
TRBJ1-4,TRBD1,once,TRBV4-2,CASSSRDRGNEKLFF,TGTGCCAGCAGCTCCCGGGACAGGGGGAATGAAAAACTGTTTTTT
TRBJ2-7,NA,NA,TRBV12-5,CASGPTLREQYF,TGTGCTAGTGGTCCTACTCTACGCGAGCAGTACTTC
TRBJ2-3,TRBD2,NA,TRBV2,CASRTGLAGSDTQYF,TGTGCCAGCAGAACGGGACTAGCGGGGTCAGATACGCAGTATTTT
TRBJ1-5,NA,NA,TRBV6-5,CASRTTWAKDQPQHF,TGTGCCAGCAGGACTACGTGGGCTAAGGATCAGCCCCAGCATTTT
TRBJ2-5,TRBD2,NA,TRBV5-1,CASSTGLAGQETQYF,TGCGCCAGCAGCACGGGACTAGCCGGGCAAGAGACCCAGTACTTC
TRBJ2-7,NA,NA,TRBV19,CASSISLNLGQYF,TGTGCCAGTAGTATCTCCCTAAACCTTGGGCAGTACTTC
TRBJ2-7,TRBD2,NA,TRBV10-3,CAIRPGLAGSYEQYF,TGTGCCATCAGACCGGGACTAGCGGGATCTTACGAGCAGTACTTC
TRBJ2-5,TRBD2,NA,TRBV7-3,CASSLNGRAGETQYF,TGTGCCAGCAGCTTAAACGGGAGGGCAGGAGAGACCCAGTACTTC
TRBJ1-2,NA,NA,TRBV6-1,CASSEVIYGYTF,TGTGCCAGCAGTGAAGTTATCTATGGCTACACCTTC
TRBJ1-2,NA,few,TRBV24-1,CATSDRGYGYTF,TGTGCCACCAGTGATCGAGGGTATGGCTACACCTTC
TRBJ2-3,NA,once,TRBV24-1,CATSDIALDTQYF,TGTGCCACCAGTGATATAGCATTAGATACGCAGTATTTT
TRBJ2-5,TRBD1,NA,TRBV28,CASSRQGPGETQYF,TGTGCCAGCAGTCGACAGGGGCCCGGGGAGACCCAGTACTTC
TRBJ2-2,TRBD1,NA,TRBV5-6,CASSGTGWRELFF,TGTGCCAGCAGCGGGACAGGGTGGAGGGAGCTGTTTTTT
TRBJ2-2,NA,NA,TRBV11-3,CASSLDLNTGELFF,TGTGCCAGCAGCTTAGACTTGAACACCGGGGAGCTGTTTTTT
TRBJ1-1,NA,NA,TRBV7-2,CASSRRVDTEAFF,TGTGCCAGCAGTCGGAGGGTTGACACTGAAGCTTTCTTT
TRBJ2-3,TRBD2,once,TRBV18,CASSPLAGRTDTQYF,TGTGCCAGCTCACCTCTAGCGGGACGCACAGATACGCAGTATTTT